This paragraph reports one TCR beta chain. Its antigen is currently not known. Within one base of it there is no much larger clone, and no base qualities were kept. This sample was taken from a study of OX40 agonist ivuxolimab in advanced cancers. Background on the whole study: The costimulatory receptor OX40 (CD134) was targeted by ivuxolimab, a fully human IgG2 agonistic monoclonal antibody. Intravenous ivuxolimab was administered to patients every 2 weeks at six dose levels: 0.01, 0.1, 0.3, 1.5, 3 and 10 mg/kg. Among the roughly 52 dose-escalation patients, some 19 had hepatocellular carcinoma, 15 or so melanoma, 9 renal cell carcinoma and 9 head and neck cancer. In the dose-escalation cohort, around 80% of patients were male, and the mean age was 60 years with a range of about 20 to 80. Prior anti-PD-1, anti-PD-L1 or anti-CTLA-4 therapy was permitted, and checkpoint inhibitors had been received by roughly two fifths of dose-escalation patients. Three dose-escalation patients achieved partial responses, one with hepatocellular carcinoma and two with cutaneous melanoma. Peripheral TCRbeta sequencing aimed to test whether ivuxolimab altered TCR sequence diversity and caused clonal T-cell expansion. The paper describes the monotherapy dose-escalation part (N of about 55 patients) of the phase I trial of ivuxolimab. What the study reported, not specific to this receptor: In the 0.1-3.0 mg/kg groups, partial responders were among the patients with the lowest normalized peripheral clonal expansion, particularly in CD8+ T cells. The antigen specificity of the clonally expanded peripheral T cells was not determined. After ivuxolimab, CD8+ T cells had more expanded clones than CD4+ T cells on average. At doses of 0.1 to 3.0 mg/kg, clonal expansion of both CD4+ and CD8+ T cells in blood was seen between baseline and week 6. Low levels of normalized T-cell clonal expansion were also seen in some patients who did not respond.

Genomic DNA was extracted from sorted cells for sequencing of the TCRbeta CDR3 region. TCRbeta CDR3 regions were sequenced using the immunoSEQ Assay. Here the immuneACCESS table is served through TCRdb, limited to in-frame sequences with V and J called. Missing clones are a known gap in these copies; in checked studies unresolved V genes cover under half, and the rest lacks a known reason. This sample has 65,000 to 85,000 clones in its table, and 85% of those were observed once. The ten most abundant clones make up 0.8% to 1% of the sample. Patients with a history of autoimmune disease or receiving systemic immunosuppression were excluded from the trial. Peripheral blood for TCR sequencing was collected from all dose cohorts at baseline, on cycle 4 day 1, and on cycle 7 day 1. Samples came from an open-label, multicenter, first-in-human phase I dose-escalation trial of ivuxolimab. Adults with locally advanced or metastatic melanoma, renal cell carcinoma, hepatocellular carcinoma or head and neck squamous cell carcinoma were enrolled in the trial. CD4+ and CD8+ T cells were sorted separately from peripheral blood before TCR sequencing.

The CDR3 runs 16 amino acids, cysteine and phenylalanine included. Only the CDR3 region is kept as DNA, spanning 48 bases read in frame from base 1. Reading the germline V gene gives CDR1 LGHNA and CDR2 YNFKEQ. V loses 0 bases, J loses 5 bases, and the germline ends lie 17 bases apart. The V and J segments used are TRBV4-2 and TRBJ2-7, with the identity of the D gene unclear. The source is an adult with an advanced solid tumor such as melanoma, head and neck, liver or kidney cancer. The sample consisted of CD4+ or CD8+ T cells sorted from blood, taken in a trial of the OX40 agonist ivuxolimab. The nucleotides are TGTGCCAGCAGCCAAGATAAGGGAAGTAGTAGGGACGAGCAGTACTTC. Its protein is CASSQDKGSSRDEQYF.